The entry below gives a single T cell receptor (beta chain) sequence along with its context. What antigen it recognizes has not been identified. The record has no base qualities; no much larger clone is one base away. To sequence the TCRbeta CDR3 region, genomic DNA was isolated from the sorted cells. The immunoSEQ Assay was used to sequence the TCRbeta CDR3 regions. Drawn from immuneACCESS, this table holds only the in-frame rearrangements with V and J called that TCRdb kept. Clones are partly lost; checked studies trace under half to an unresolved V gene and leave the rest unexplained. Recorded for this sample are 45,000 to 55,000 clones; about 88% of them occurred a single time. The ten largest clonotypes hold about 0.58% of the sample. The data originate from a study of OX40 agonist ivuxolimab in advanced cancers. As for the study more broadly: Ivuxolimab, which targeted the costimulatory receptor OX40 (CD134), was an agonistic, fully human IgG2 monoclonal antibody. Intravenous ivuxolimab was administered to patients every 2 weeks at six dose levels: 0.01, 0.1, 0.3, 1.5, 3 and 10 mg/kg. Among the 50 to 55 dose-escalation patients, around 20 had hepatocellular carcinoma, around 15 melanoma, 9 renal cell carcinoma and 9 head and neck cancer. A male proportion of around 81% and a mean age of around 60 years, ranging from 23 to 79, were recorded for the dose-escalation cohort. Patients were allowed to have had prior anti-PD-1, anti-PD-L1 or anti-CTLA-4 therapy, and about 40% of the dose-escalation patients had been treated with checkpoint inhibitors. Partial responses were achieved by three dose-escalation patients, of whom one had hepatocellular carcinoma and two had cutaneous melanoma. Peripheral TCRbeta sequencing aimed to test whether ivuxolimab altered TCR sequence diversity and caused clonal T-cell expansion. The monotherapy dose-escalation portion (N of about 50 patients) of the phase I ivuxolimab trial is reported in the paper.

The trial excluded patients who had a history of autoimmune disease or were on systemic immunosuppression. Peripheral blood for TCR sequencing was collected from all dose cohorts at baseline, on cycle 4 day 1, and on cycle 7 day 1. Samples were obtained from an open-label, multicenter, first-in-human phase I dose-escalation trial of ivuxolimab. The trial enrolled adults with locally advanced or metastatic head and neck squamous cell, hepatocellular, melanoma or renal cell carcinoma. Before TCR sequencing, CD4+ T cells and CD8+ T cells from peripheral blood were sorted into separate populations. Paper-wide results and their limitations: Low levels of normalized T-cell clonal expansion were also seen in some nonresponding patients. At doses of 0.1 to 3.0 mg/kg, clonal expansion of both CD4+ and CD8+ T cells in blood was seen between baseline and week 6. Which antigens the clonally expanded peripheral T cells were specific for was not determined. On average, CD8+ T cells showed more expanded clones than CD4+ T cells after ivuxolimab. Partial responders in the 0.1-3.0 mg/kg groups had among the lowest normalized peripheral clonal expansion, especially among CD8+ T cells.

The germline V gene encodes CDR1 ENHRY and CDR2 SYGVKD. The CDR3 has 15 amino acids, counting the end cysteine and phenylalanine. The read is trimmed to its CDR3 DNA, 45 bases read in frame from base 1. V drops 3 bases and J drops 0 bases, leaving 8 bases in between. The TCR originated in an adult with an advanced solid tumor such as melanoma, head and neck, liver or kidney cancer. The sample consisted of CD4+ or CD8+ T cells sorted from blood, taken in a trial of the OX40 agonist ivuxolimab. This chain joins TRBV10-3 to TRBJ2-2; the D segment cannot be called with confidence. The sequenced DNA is TGTGCCATCAGTGAAACCACCGCGAACACCGGGGAGCTGTTTTTT. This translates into CAISETTANTGELFF.